Shown below are 31 T cell receptor beta chains from a single sample sequenced in a study of regulatory T cells in long-lasting Graves disease. Time point meaning: newly diagnosed GD, antithyroid drugs for less than 3 months. Researchers made the TCR library from RNA that was extracted from PBMCs. Libraries of TCR beta came from iRepertoire HTBI primers plus Arm-PCR of CDR3 regions. Via MiXCR, TCRdb re-called the multiplex PCR reads, giving one row per CDR3 protein. The sample contains under 400,000 distinct CDR3 sequences, 16% of which appear only once. Separately, the same data were catalogued under a study of T cells in Graves' hyperthyroidism and ophthalmopathy.

The sequencing used peripheral blood mononuclear cells (PBMCs), collected at new diagnosis, from a patient treated with antithyroid drugs. These receptors were obtained from a man aged 35 to 55 with Graves disease.

This clonotype was observed many times. The chain has TRBV12-3 or TRBV12-4 and TRBJ2-7; TRBD1 aligns across 7 bases. The junction had 8 bases not matched to a gene; V was cut back by 6 bases and J by 6 bases. The CDR3 length is 13 residues. For the CDR3, the DNA is TGTGCCAGCAGAAATACAGGGGTCGGCGAGCAGTACTTC. It yields the protein CASRNTGVGEQYF.

This clonotype was detected many times. V and J are TRBV20-1 and TRBJ2-5; 11 bases are a match to TRBD1. The germline V gene has CDR1 DFQATT and CDR2 SNEGSKA (reference sequence). This CDR3 contains 15 residues. V dropped 2 bases and J dropped 5; count of bases not matched to a gene: 7. The CDR3 is CSARIADRGRETQYF. In nucleotides, the CDR3 is TGCAGTGCTAGAATCGCGGACAGGGGGCGGGAGACCCAGTACTTC.

This clonotype was recorded a few times. V and J are TRBV5-6 and TRBJ2-1; 8 bases fit TRBD1. CDR1 is SGHDT, CDR2 YYEEEE, per germline. The CDR3 sequence is 16 residues long. V dropped 4 bases and J dropped 5; count of bases not matched to a gene: 11. CDR3 DNA sequence: TGTGCCAGCAGCGACTTCCCGGGACAGGCGAACAATGAGCAGTTCTTC. It specifies CASSDFPGQANNEQFF.

This sequence joins TRBV4-1 and TRBJ2-7; 7 bases line up with TRBD2. Germline V CDR1 and CDR2: MGHRA, YSYEKL. J lost 3 bases, V lost 1 base, and 6 bases had no gene match. This CDR3 has 15 residues. CDR3 sequence reads: CASSQAWRENYEQYF. For the CDR3, the DNA is TGCGCCAGCAGCCAAGCGTGGCGGGAGAACTACGAGCAGTACTTC.

The V call is TRBV20-1, the J call TRBJ1-5, with a weak D call TRBD1 (5 bases). Trimming left V 0 bases short and J 2 bases short, with 11 bases between. CDR1 and CDR2 from the germline V gene are DFQATT and SNEGSKA (reference sequence). The CDR3 loop spans 15 amino acids. The CDR3 here is CSARDRGGGNQPQHF. DNA for the CDR3: TGCAGTGCTAGAGATCGCGGGGGAGGCAATCAGCCCCAGCATTTT.

V is TRBV20-1 and J is TRBJ2-4, with 7 nucleotides matching TRBD1. V shed 2 bases and J 2 bases; nucleotides not matched to a gene: 6. The CDR3 totals 15 residues. Germline assignment: CDR1 DFQATT and CDR2 SNEGSKA (reference sequence). The CDR3 here is CSARQGVTTKNIQYF. As DNA, the CDR3 is TGCAGTGCTAGACAGGGGGTTACGACCAAAAACATTCAGTACTTC.

The rearrangement joins TRBV7-2 to TRBJ2-5, with TRBD1 as a possible D gene (6 bases). The V gene's germline CDR1 is SGHTA and CDR2 FQGNSA. Between the trimmed V and J ends, which lost 5 bases and 3 bases, there was a span of 13 bases. There are 14 residues in the CDR3. The CDR3 protein is CASSQGNREETQYF. The CDR3 DNA reads TGTGCCAGCAGCCAAGGAAACAGGGAAGAGACCCAGTACTTC.

The chain has TRBV6-9 and TRBJ2-1; 7 bases are shared with TRBD2. Germline CDR1 is MNHGY and CDR2 is SVAAGI. The length of the CDR3 is 15 residues. Trimming took 2 bases from V and 6 from J; bases not matched to a gene: 7. This CDR3 is CASSYGSSGGNEQFF. The CDR3 DNA reads as TGTGCCAGCAGTTATGGGTCTAGCGGTGGCAATGAGCAGTTCTTC.

The table lists this clonotype with many counts. The chain joins TRBV6-1 to TRBJ2-7; the D gene could be TRBD1 or TRBD2 (5 bases each). Germline CDR1 is MNHNS and CDR2 is SASEGT. The V and J ends lost 6 bases and 1 base respectively, with 13 bases between them. The CDR3 runs to 14 residues. DNA for the CDR3: TGTGCCAGCAGGTCGCCGGGACGGTCCTACGAGCAGTACTTC. This encodes CASRSPGRSYEQYF.

This clonotype showed up many times. This chain uses TRBV11-2 with TRBJ2-7, with D perhaps TRBD1 or TRBD2 (5 bases each). The germline gives CDR1 SGHAT, CDR2 FQNNGV. The V end was cut by 5 bases, the J end by 3 bases, with 11 bases between. The CDR3 consists of 13 residues. The CDR3 region has the DNA TGTGCCAGCAGCGCCGGGGCCGTCTACGAGCAGTACTTC. Residues: CASSAGAVYEQYF. Filled out from reference TRBV11-2 and TRBJ2-7, the complete variable domain reads EAGVAQSPRYKIIEKRQSVAFWCNPISGHATLYWYQQILGQGPKLLIQFQNNGVVDDSQLPKDRFSAERLKGVDSTLKIQPAKLEDSAVYLCASSAGAVYEQYFGPGTRLTVT.

This chain joins TRBV5-4 and TRBJ2-3; 8 positions agree with TRBD1. V lost 4 bases, J lost 0 bases, and 10 bases stayed unmatched. Germline CDR1 and CDR2: SGHNT and YYREEE (reference sequence). This CDR3 has 17 residues. The CDR3 region is CASSQNVQGGSTDTQYF. CDR3 DNA sequence: TGTGCCAGCAGCCAGAACGTACAGGGGGGAAGCACAGATACGCAGTATTTT.

This clonotype was recorded at least ten times. V usage is TRBV11-2 and J usage is TRBJ2-7, with D possibly matching TRBD2 (7 bases). The V and J ends lost 6 bases and 4 bases respectively, with 19 bases between them. CDR1 is SGHAT, CDR2 FQNNGV, per germline. The CDR3 length is 15 residues. For the CDR3, the DNA is TGTGCCAGCAGTCATTCGGGGGGCGCGGGTTACGAGCAGTACTTC. Translated: CASSHSGGAGYEQYF.

The J gene is TRBJ2-1, the V gene TRBV11-2; TRBD2 matches 8 bases. Germline CDR1 and CDR2: SGHAT and FQNNGV. Trimming at V came to 1 base and at J to 10 bases, leaving 6 bases not matched to a gene. This CDR3 has 14 amino acids. Here the CDR3 DNA reads TGTGCCAGCAGCTTAGCTGGGCTAGCGGGCGAGCAGTTCTTC. It codes for CASSLAGLAGEQFF.

This clonotype was observed a few times. V gene TRBV5-5 combines with J gene TRBJ2-2, with D possibly being TRBD2 (7 bases). The germline V gene encodes CDR1 SGHKS and CDR2 YYEKEE (reference sequence). This CDR3 is 15 amino acids long. With 4 bases removed from V and 4 bases from J, the gap between germline ends came to 14 bases. The CDR3 DNA reads as TGTGCCAGCAGCCTGGGGGGGGGCCTCACCGGGGAGCTGTTTTTT. It yields the protein CASSLGGGLTGELFF.

This clonotype has just a few counts. This chain links TRBV6-2 or TRBV6-3 with TRBJ2-2; D is possibly TRBD1 (5 bases). Per the germline V gene, CDR1 is MNHEY and CDR2 is SVGEGT. The V end lost 4 bases, the J end lost 1 base, and 7 bases lay between the germline ends. This CDR3 is 14 amino acids long. The CDR3 coding sequence is TGTGCCAGCAGTTGGACAAAGAACACCGGGGAGCTGTTTTTT. Translating gives CASSWTKNTGELFF.

This clonotype has a count of ten or more. The chain links TRBV4-2 to TRBJ2-7; TRBD1 matches at 9 bases. The CDR3 is made up of 14 amino acids. CDR1 and CDR2 (germline): LGHNA, YNFKEQ. Trimming cost V 4 bases and J 6 bases; bases outside gene matches: 7. For the CDR3, the DNA is TGTGCCAGCAGCCCCGGGACAGGGAGAGTCGAGCAGTACTTC. Encoded protein: CASSPGTGRVEQYF.

The chain is built from TRBV29-1 and TRBJ1-2; the D gene is possibly TRBD1 (6 bases). The CDR3 runs 12 residues. Germline lookup yields CDR1 SQVTM and CDR2 ANQGSEA. Trimming took off 7 bases at V and 4 bases at J, with 13 bases between the two ends. This CDR3 is CSAAGDFYGYTF. Here the CDR3 DNA reads TGCAGCGCCGCAGGGGATTTCTATGGCTACACCTTC.

This clonotype turned up a few times. The rearrangement uses TRBV10-3 and TRBJ1-6, with no clear D. V lost 10 bases and J lost 2, with 12 bases in between. Germline V gene lookup returns CDR1 ENHRY and CDR2 SYGVKD. CDR3 length: 14 residues. CDR3 bases: TGTGCCACAGACACCAACCCCTATAATTCACCCCTCCACTTT. Translation: CATDTNPYNSPLHF.

V is TRBV6-2 or TRBV6-3 and J is TRBJ2-6; D gene ambiguous. The CDR3 is 16 residues long. CDR1 is MNHEY and CDR2 is SVGEGT in the germline V gene. Trimming removed 2 bases from V and 2 bases from J, with 10 bases in between. The CDR3 region has the DNA TGTGCCAGCAGTTACGATTGGGCCCCTGGGGCCAACGTCCTGACTTTC. Translated: CASSYDWAPGANVLTF.

This clonotype was counted only a few times. The rearrangement uses TRBV14 and TRBJ2-2; D is undetermined. The CDR3 runs to 17 residues. V dropped 3 bases and J dropped 2 bases, with 16 bases sitting between them. Germline V gene sequence: CDR1 SGHDN, CDR2 FVKESK. CDR3 coding DNA: TGTGCCAGCAGCCAGACGGGCCCCAGAAGAAACACCGGGGAGCTGTTTTTT. Translation gives CASSQTGPRRNTGELFF.

This clonotype was counted at least ten times. The chain couples TRBV5-1 to TRBJ2-3, with 10 bases identical to TRBD2. CDR1 SGHRS and CDR2 YFSETQ come from the germline V gene. The CDR3 covers 15 residues. The V gene end was trimmed by 5 bases and the J gene end by 4 bases; junction bases not matched to a gene: 7. CDR3 nucleotide sequence: TGCGCCAGCAGACAGTCTAGCGGGGGCTCAGATACGCAGTATTTT. The encoded protein is CASRQSSGGSDTQYF.

The chain recombines TRBV5-5 with TRBJ2-7; TRBD1 matches at 8 bases. Trimming cost V 0 bases and J 5 bases; bases outside gene matches: 7. CDR1 is SGHKS and CDR2 is YYEKEE in the germline V gene (reference sequence). The CDR3 length is 15 residues. The DNA of the CDR3 is TGTGCCAGCAGCTTGGGAGGACAGGGTACGAACGAGCAGTACTTC. It translates to CASSLGGQGTNEQYF.

This clonotype has at least ten counts. The chain employs TRBV30 and TRBJ2-1; TRBD1 matches at 8 bases. CDR3 length: 12 amino acids. J lost 10 bases, V lost 1 base, and 3 bases had no gene match. Germline-derived CDR1 and CDR2 are GTSNPN and SVGIG (reference sequence). The CDR3 sequence: CAWSATGDEQFF. CDR3 sequence (DNA): TGTGCCTGGAGTGCGACAGGGGACGAGCAGTTCTTC.

This chain links TRBV3-1 with TRBJ2-1; D gene uncertain. The CDR3 spans 15 residues. Trimming shortened V by 0 bases and J by 9 bases, and 15 bases separated the two germline ends. Germline lookup yields CDR1 LGHDT and CDR2 YNNKEL (reference sequence). CDR3 DNA: TGTGCCAGCAGCCAAGATCCTGGCAGCCGAATTGAGCAGTTCTTC. It encodes CASSQDPGSRIEQFF.

This clonotype was seen ten or more times. The chain combines TRBV2 with TRBJ2-7; 7 bases match TRBD2. The CDR3 covers 15 residues. V shed 1 base, J shed 1 base, and the junction held 4 bases outside the gene matches. The germline gives CDR1 SNHLY, CDR2 FYNNEI. This CDR3 is CASSEVSGRSYEQYF. The CDR3 DNA reads TGTGCCAGCAGTGAAGTTAGCGGGCGTTCCTACGAGCAGTACTTC.

This clonotype was recorded a few times. V gene TRBV20-1 combines with J gene TRBJ1-6; D gene ambiguous. V was cut by 3 bases and J by 3 bases, with 9 bases left in between. CDR3 length equals 14 residues. CDR1 and CDR2 (germline): DFQATT, SNEGSKA (reference sequence). CDR3 sequence (DNA): TGCAGTGCTAGGTTTCGGAACTATAATTCACCCCTCCACTTT. This sequence encodes CSARFRNYNSPLHF.

This clonotype was recorded at least ten times. The chain has TRBV12-3 or TRBV12-4 and TRBJ2-3; D not resolved. CDR3 length: 15 residues. The germline V and J ends were trimmed by 7 bases and 0 bases, with 14 bases remaining between them. CDR3: CASKTSRRSTDTQYF. The CDR3 coding sequence is TGTGCCAGCAAAACCTCCCGGAGAAGCACAGATACGCAGTATTTT.

This clonotype has at least ten counts. The chain combines TRBV11-1 with TRBJ1-2; TRBD1 is a possible D gene (5 bases). The germline V and J ends were trimmed by 3 bases and 7 bases, with 15 bases remaining between them. The CDR3 loop spans 14 amino acids. Germline loops: CDR1 SGHAT, CDR2 FQDESV (reference sequence). The CDR3 spells CASSFAGAQGGYTF. The DNA for the CDR3 is TGTGCCAGCAGCTTCGCCGGGGCGCAGGGTGGCTACACCTTC.

In this sample, this clonotype turned up many times. The J gene is TRBJ2-2, the V gene TRBV6-9; D tentatively reads TRBD1 or TRBD2 (5 bases each). Trimming took off 7 bases at V and 3 bases at J, with 15 bases between the two ends. Germline-derived CDR1 and CDR2 are MNHGY and SVAAGI. The CDR3 totals 15 residues. The CDR3, as DNA: TGTGCCAGCATTTACAGGTTGCGGGACACCGGGGAGCTGTTTTTT. This gives the protein CASIYRLRDTGELFF.

The rearrangement links TRBV28 to TRBJ1-3; possible D gene TRBD1, 5 bases. The CDR3 loop spans 16 amino acids. Germline CDR1 MDHEN, CDR2 SYDVKM. Trimming pared 5 bases from V and 1 base from J, leaving 15 bases between. The CDR3 DNA sequence: TGTGCCAGCAGTGCCCCGGGGCTGAGTTCTGGAAACACCATATATTTT. Translation: CASSAPGLSSGNTIYF.

This clonotype was observed at least ten times. This chain connects TRBV27 to TRBJ1-1, with D maybe TRBD1 (6 bases). The CDR3 has 13 amino acids. The germline V and J ends were trimmed by 2 bases and 7 bases, with 11 bases remaining between them. Germline CDR1 and CDR2: MNHEY and SMNVEV (reference sequence). CDR3 region: CASSLIGGVEAFF. DNA of the CDR3: TGTGCCAGCAGTTTAATAGGGGGTGTTGAAGCTTTCTTT.